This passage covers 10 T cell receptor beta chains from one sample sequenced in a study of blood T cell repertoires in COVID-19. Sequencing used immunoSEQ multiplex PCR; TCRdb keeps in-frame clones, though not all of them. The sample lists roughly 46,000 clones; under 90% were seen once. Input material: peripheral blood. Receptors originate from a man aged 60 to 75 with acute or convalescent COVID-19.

The DNA of the CDR3 is TGTGCCAGCAGCTTAGTGGGACAGGGGAGCACTGAAGCTTTCTTT. Amino acid sequence: CASSLVGQGSTEAFF. The chain uses TRBV7-9 and TRBJ1-1, with 10 bases lining up with TRBD1. Per the germline V gene, CDR1 is SEHNR and CDR2 is FQNEAQ (reference sequence). The CDR3 is 15 amino acids. Losses at the gene ends were 1 base for V and 4 bases for J; bases not matched to a gene: 3.

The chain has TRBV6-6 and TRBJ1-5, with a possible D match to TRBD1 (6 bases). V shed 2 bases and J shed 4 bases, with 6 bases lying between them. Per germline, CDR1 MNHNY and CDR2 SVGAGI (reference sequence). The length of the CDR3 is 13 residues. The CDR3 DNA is TGTGCCAGCAGTTACAGGGGGAATCAGCCCCAGCATTTT. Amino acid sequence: CASSYRGNQPQHF.

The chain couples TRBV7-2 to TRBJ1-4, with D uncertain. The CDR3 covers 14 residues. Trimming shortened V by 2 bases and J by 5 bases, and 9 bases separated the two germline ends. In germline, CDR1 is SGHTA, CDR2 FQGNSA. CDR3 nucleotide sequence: TGTGCCAGCAGCTTACTAACCAGGAATGAAAAACTGTTTTTT. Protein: CASSLLTRNEKLFF.

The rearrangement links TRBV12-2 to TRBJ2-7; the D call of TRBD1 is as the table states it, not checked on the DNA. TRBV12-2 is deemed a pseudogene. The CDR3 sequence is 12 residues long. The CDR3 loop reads CASRLETDTQYF. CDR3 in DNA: TGTGCAAGTCGCTTAGAAACAGACACTCAGTACTTC.

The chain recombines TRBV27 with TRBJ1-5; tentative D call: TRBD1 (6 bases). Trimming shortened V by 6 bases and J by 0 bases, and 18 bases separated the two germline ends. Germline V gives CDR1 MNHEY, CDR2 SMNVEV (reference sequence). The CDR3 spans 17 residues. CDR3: CASSPMPPGVSNQPQHF. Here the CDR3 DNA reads TGTGCCAGCAGCCCTATGCCCCCAGGGGTTAGCAATCAGCCCCAGCATTTT.

The CDR3 nucleotides read TGTGCCAGCAGCTTGAGGACATCTCCCACTGAAGCTTTCTTT. Protein sequence: CASSLRTSPTEAFF. The V call is TRBV7-2, the J call TRBJ1-1; tentative D call: TRBD1 (5 bases). Between the trimmed V and J ends, which lost 3 bases and 4 bases, there was a span of 12 bases. This CDR3 has 14 amino acids. The germline CDR1 and CDR2 sequences are SGHTA and FQGNSA.

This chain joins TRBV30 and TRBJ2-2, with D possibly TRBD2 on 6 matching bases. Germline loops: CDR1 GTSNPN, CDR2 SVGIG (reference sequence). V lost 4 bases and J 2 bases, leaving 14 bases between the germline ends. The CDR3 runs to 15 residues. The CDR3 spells CAWTSVGVNTGELFF. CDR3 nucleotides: TGTGCCTGGACTAGCGTTGGGGTAAACACCGGGGAGCTGTTTTTT.

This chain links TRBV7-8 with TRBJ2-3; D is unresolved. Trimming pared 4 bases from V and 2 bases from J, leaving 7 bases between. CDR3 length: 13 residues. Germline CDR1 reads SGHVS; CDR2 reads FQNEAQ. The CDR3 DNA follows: TGTGCCAGCAGCTCCTGGGCCACAGATACGCAGTATTTT. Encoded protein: CASSSWATDTQYF.

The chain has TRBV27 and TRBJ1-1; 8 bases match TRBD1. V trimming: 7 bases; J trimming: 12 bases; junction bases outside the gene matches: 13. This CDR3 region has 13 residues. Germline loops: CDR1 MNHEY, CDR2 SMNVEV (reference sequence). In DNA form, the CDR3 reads TGTGCCAGCAAACCCCCGGGACAGGCAACGCCTTTCTTT. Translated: CASKPPGQATPFF.

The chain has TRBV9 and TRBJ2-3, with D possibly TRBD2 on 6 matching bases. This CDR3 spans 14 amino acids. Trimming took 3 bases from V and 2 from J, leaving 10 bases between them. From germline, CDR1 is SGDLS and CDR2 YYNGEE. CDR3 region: CASSASGATDTQYF. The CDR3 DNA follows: TGTGCCAGCAGCGCTTCGGGAGCCACAGATACGCAGTATTTT.